These 12 T cell receptor beta chains came from one sample sequenced in a study of CD8 T cells in ankylosing spondylitis. TCRdb analysed the 5' RACE reads with MiXCR anew, one entry per CDR3 protein. The sample lists hundreds of thousands of distinct CDR3 sequences, roughly 24% occurring once. The sequenced sample consisted of blood, either unsorted or a sorted T cell fraction (not recorded which). Receptors originate from a male donor with ankylosing spondylitis or in good health (not recorded which).

As regards this clonotype: One end of the junction varies from germline; a read error may be responsible. This chain links TRBV7-7 with TRBJ2-7; 14 nucleotides agree with TRBD2. CDR3 length equals 15 residues. Per germline, CDR1 SSHAT and CDR2 FNYEAQ (reference sequence). The CDR3 DNA reads as TGTGCTAGCAGCCCGGGACTAGCGGGGGTGTACGAGCAGTACTTC. It translates to CASSPGLAGVYEQYF.

This chain joins TRBV20-1 and TRBJ2-3; 7 nucleotides match TRBD2. The CDR3 sequence is 15 residues long. The germline gives CDR1 DFQATT, CDR2 SNEGSKA (reference sequence). The junction had 7 bases not matched to a gene; V was cut back by 0 bases and J by 4 bases. The CDR3 sequence is CSARDRTGGADTQYF. The CDR3, as DNA: TGCAGTGCTAGAGATAGAACGGGAGGCGCAGATACGCAGTATTTT.

This clonotype was seen ten or more times. This chain joins TRBV10-3 and TRBJ2-3, with D maybe TRBD2 (5 bases). This CDR3 has 16 residues. Trimming cost V 0 bases and J 5 bases, with 15 bases left between them. Germline CDR1 reads ENHRY; CDR2 reads SYGVKD. The chain's CDR3 is CAISESKRNLIDTQYF. CDR3 nucleotide sequence: TGTGCCATCAGTGAGTCGAAGCGGAATCTGATAGATACGCAGTATTTT.

This clonotype appeared once. J is TRBJ1-3 and V is TRBV10-3, with 7 bases lining up with TRBD1. Germline-derived CDR1 and CDR2 are ENHRY and SYGVKD. The CDR3 has 15 amino acids. V was pared by 10 bases and J by 0 bases, with 9 bases of the junction left unmatched. The CDR3, as DNA: TGTGCCACCCTCCCGACAGGGTACTCTGGAAACACCATATATTTT. Amino acid sequence: CATLPTGYSGNTIYF.

This clonotype was detected many times. V usage is TRBV5-5 and J usage is TRBJ1-1; 7 bases fit TRBD1. The trim removed 3 bases at V and 0 bases at J, leaving 2 bases unmatched. This CDR3 has 14 residues. Germline V CDR1 and CDR2: SGHKS, YYEKEE (reference sequence). The CDR3 loop reads CASSWTGLNTEAFF. The DNA of the CDR3 is TGTGCCAGCAGCTGGACAGGATTGAACACTGAAGCTTTCTTT.

This clonotype was picked up many times. The V gene is TRBV20-1, the J gene TRBJ1-5; D is uncertain. Trimming left V 0 bases short and J 3 bases short, with 6 bases between. The CDR3 loop spans 13 amino acids. The V gene's germline CDR1 is DFQATT and CDR2 SNEGSKA (reference sequence). The CDR3 here is CSARDRNNQPQHF. The DNA of the CDR3 is TGCAGTGCTAGAGACAGAAACAATCAGCCCCAGCATTTT.

Here the CDR3 DNA reads TGTGCCAGCAGTTTACGGGGGGCCGGCAATCAGCCCCAGCATTTT. Its translation: CASSLRGAGNQPQHF. The rearrangement uses TRBV12-3 or TRBV12-4 and TRBJ1-5; possibly TRBD1 for D (6 bases). The CDR3 has 15 amino acids. Deletions cut 2 bases from V and 2 bases from J, with 10 bases between.

V and J are TRBV12-3 or TRBV12-4 and TRBJ1-2; 7 bases are a match to TRBD1. CDR3 length: 14 residues. Trimming took 6 bases from V and 5 from J; bases not matched to a gene: 9. CDR3 sequence (DNA): TGTGCCAGCAGGTCAGGGGGAAATAAATATGGCTACACCTTC. As protein: CASRSGGNKYGYTF.

For this clonotype: A read error may produce the germline difference seen at one junction end. The chain joins TRBV5-5 to TRBJ1-1, with 8 bases fitting TRBD1. CDR1 is SGHKS, CDR2 YYEKEE, per germline (reference sequence). The CDR3 extends over 14 amino acids. This CDR3 reads CASSSRTGNTEAIF. CDR3 nucleotides: TGTGCCAGCAGCTCCCGGACAGGGAACACTGAAGCTATCTTT. The complete variable domain, with remaining parts taken from reference TRBV5-5 and TRBJ1-1, reads DAGVTQSPTHLIKTRGQQVTLRCSPISGHKSVSWYQQVLGQGPQFIFQYYEKEERGRGNFPDRFSARQFPNYSSELNVNALLLGDSALYLCASSSRTGNTEAIFGQGTRLTVV.

This clonotype was recorded at least ten times. This chain links TRBV12-3 or TRBV12-4 with TRBJ2-3, with D perhaps matching TRBD2 (5 bases). This CDR3 contains 12 residues. Trimming pared 3 bases from V and 13 bases from J, leaving 14 bases between. DNA for the CDR3: TGTGCCAGCAGTTTTCCCGGCACACTAGAGTATTTT. Protein: CASSFPGTLEYF.

A few counts support this clonotype. The chain has TRBV4-3 and TRBJ2-7, with D perhaps assigned TRBD1 or TRBD2 (5 bases each). Between the trimmed V and J ends, which lost 1 base and 5 bases, there was a span of 9 bases. The length of the CDR3 is 13 residues. Germline loops: CDR1 LGHNA, CDR2 YSLEER. The CDR3 nucleotides are TGCGCCAGCAGCCAAGGAGGGACCCACGAGCAGTACTTC. It encodes CASSQGGTHEQYF.

The chain joins TRBV12-3 or TRBV12-4 to TRBJ2-3; 7 bases are a match to TRBD1. V was clipped by 5 bases and J by 8 bases; unmatched bases: 7. This CDR3 spans 13 amino acids. The CDR3 DNA follows: TGTGCCAGCAGTGTACGGACAGGAGGTACGCAGTATTTT. Amino acid sequence: CASSVRTGGTQYF.